What follows are 22 T cell receptor beta chains derived from one specimen sequenced in a study of CD8+CD57+ T cells in acquired aplastic anemia. Those patients picked for sequencing had displayed CD8+CD57+ cell expansion on flow cytometry. Using genomic DNA as the template, TCR beta VDJ and CDR3 profiling was carried out. MiXCR, applied by TCRdb to the reads, yields one record per CDR3 protein. The table includes about 120,000 distinct CDR3 sequences, over 55% detected once. Sequenced: sorted CD4+, CD8+, or CD8+CD57+ T cells (not recorded which) from PBMCs. The receptors were gathered from a human donor with aplastic anemia.

V gene TRBV6-2 or TRBV6-3 combines with J gene TRBJ2-3, with D perhaps matching TRBD1 (6 bases). Trimming stripped 1 base from V and 2 bases from J, with 10 bases between. CDR3 length: 15 residues. Germline V gene data show CDR1 as MNHEY and CDR2 as SVGEGT. CDR3 DNA: TGTGCCAGCAGTTACTTCGGACAGATCACAGATACGCAGTATTTT. It yields the protein CASSYFGQITDTQYF.

This sequence joins TRBV20-1 and TRBJ2-3; the match to TRBD2 covers 11 bases. CDR1 is DFQATT and CDR2 is SNEGSKA in the germline V gene (reference sequence). The CDR3 consists of 14 residues. Trimming cost V 2 bases and J 5 bases; bases outside gene matches: 3. CDR3: CSARTGTSGDTQYF. In DNA form, the CDR3 reads TGCAGTGCTAGAACCGGGACTAGCGGAGATACGCAGTATTTT.

This clonotype was picked up many times. The chain uses TRBV5-1 and TRBJ2-1; 7 bases are shared with TRBD2. Losses at the gene ends were 3 bases for V and 8 bases for J; bases not matched to a gene: 17. The CDR3 has 17 residues. CDR1 SGHRS and CDR2 YFSETQ come from the germline V gene. The CDR3, as DNA: TGCGCCAGCAGCTCCGAAGGGAGGGGCGGAGGGGCAGATGAGCAGTTCTTC. Protein sequence: CASSSEGRGGGADEQFF.

The chain has TRBV5-1 and TRBJ1-2; D gene unclear. This CDR3 contains 14 residues. CDR1 and CDR2 (germline): SGHRS, YFSETQ. The V end lost 0 bases, the J end lost 5 bases, and 11 bases lay between the germline ends. CDR3 in amino acids: CASSLVGDKYGYTF. CDR3 coding DNA: TGCGCCAGCAGCTTGGTGGGAGACAAGTATGGCTACACCTTC.

The CDR3 region is CASSQDRTDGNTIYF. In DNA form, the CDR3 reads TGCGCCAGCAGCCAAGACAGAACGGACGGAAACACCATATATTTT. The chain carries TRBV4-1 and TRBJ1-3; D not certain. Germline V gene sequence: CDR1 MGHRA, CDR2 YSYEKL. The V and J ends lost 0 bases and 4 bases respectively, with 10 bases between them. The CDR3 has 15 residues.

In its sample, this clonotype was seen many times. The chain is built from TRBV9 and TRBJ2-3; TRBD2 agrees at 13 bases. J lost 8 bases, V lost 0 bases, and 12 bases had no gene match. Germline CDR1 is SGDLS and CDR2 is YYNGEE. This CDR3 is built from 18 residues. DNA for the CDR3: TGTGCCAGCAGCGTAGCCAGTCGGGGAACTAGCGGGAGGGTTACGCAGTATTTT. Translated, it gives CASSVASRGTSGRVTQYF.

This clonotype was seen only a few times. This rearrangement joins TRBV19 to TRBJ2-7, with D tentatively TRBD1 or TRBD2 (5 bases each). The CDR3 has 13 residues. In germline, CDR1 is LNHDA, CDR2 SQIVND (reference sequence). The V end lost 6 bases, the J end lost 2 bases, and 11 bases lay between the germline ends. The CDR3 sequence: CASRGDETYEQYF. Here the CDR3 DNA reads TGTGCCAGTAGGGGGGACGAGACCTACGAGCAGTACTTC.

This clonotype was recorded many times. The rearrangement joins TRBV9 to TRBJ2-3; the D gene is possibly TRBD2 (6 bases). The CDR3 sequence is 15 residues long. The V gene's germline CDR1 is SGDLS and CDR2 YYNGEE. V was trimmed by 3 bases and J by 3 bases, leaving 14 bases between them. The CDR3 loop is CASSGRVVGTDTQYF. The CDR3 coding sequence is TGTGCCAGCAGCGGGAGGGTAGTCGGGACAGATACGCAGTATTTT.

This clonotype showed up many times. This chain joins TRBV25-1 and TRBJ2-5; no reliable D call. Germline CDR1 is MGHDK and CDR2 is SYGVNS. The CDR3 runs to 12 residues. The V and J ends lost 2 bases and 5 bases respectively, with 6 bases between them. In DNA, the CDR3 is TGTGCCAGCAGTGAAGGGGTGGAGACCCAGTACTTC. Translated, it gives CASSEGVETQYF.

The CDR3 here is CADSPLHF. The CDR3 nucleotides read TGTGCGGATTCACCCCTCCACTTT. V gene TRBV11-3 combines with J gene TRBJ1-6; D call uncertain. The CDR3 runs to 8 residues. Germline CDR1 is SGHNT and CDR2 is YENEEA.

The chain is built from TRBV27 and TRBJ2-3; possibly TRBD1 for D (5 bases). The CDR3 contains 13 residues. CDR1 and CDR2 from the germline V gene are MNHEY and SMNVEV (reference sequence). V shed 7 bases and J shed 5 bases, with 13 bases lying between them. CDR3 residues: CASNQGVGDTQYF. In nucleotides, the CDR3 is TGTGCCAGCAACCAGGGTGTCGGAGATACGCAGTATTTT.

The V call is TRBV11-2, the J call TRBJ2-3; D is undetermined. Germline V gene lookup returns CDR1 SGHAT and CDR2 FQNNGV. The CDR3 is made up of 13 amino acids. Trimming cost V 3 bases and J 2 bases, with 6 bases left between them. The CDR3 region is CASSLPPTDTQYF. In DNA form, the CDR3 reads TGTGCCAGCAGCTTGCCCCCCACAGATACGCAGTATTTT.

V usage is TRBV5-6 and J usage is TRBJ1-1, with D possibly matching TRBD1 (6 bases). V lost 3 bases and J 4 bases, leaving 13 bases between the germline ends. This CDR3 region has 14 residues. CDR1 and CDR2 (germline): SGHDT, YYEEEE. CDR3 sequence reads: CASSWGRGGTEAFF. The CDR3 region has the DNA TGTGCCAGCAGCTGGGGTAGGGGGGGCACTGAAGCTTTCTTT.

This clonotype was seen only a few times. The chain couples TRBV24-1 to TRBJ2-1; D is tentatively TRBD1 or TRBD2 (7 bases each). There are 14 residues in the CDR3. V was trimmed by 6 bases and J by 10 bases, leaving 18 bases between them. Germline lookup yields CDR1 KGHDR and CDR2 SFDVKD. CDR3 in amino acids: CATSTAGGVGEQFF. The CDR3 bases are TGTGCCACCAGTACCGCAGGGGGGGTGGGAGAGCAGTTCTTC.

This clonotype showed up many times. This chain joins TRBV7-9 and TRBJ2-7; D not certain. The CDR3 is 14 residues long. Trimming left V 3 bases short and J 2 bases short, with 11 bases between. Germline V gives CDR1 SEHNR, CDR2 FQNEAQ (reference sequence). For the CDR3, the DNA is TGTGCCAGCAGCTTCTTTGAGGAAACCTACGAGCAGTACTTC. Protein product: CASSFFEETYEQYF.

Many counts were recorded for this clonotype. The gene calls are TRBV2 and TRBJ2-7; D assignment may be TRBD1 or TRBD2 (5 bases each). V dropped 6 bases and J dropped 2 bases, with 17 bases sitting between them. Germline CDR1 is SNHLY and CDR2 is FYNNEI. The CDR3 is made up of 15 amino acids. The CDR3 protein is CASRVRDGLTYEQYF. Written as DNA, the CDR3 is TGTGCCAGCAGGGTACGGGACGGATTAACCTACGAGCAGTACTTC.

This clonotype was counted ten times or more. The chain recombines TRBV11-3 with TRBJ2-7, with D perhaps given as TRBD1 or TRBD2 (5 bases each). The CDR3 is 13 amino acids. CDR1 is SGHNT, CDR2 YENEEA, per germline. V lost 5 bases, J lost 7 bases, and 15 bases lay in between. CDR3 sequence reads: CASSDSNWGEQYF. As DNA, the CDR3 is TGTGCCAGCAGCGACAGCAATTGGGGGGAGCAGTACTTC.

This rearrangement joins TRBV10-3 to TRBJ1-5, with D uncertain. CDR3 length: 16 residues. CDR1 and CDR2 from the germline V gene are ENHRY and SYGVKD. V was shortened by 2 bases and J by 2 bases, with 13 bases between the two germline ends. The CDR3 loop is CAISEEVGPGNQPQHF. The CDR3 DNA is TGTGCCATCAGTGAGGAGGTGGGCCCTGGCAATCAGCCCCAGCATTTT.

The gene calls are TRBV20-1 and TRBJ1-2; no clear D gene. The CDR3 runs 14 residues. The germline V and J ends were trimmed by 2 bases and 1 base, with 11 bases remaining between them. Germline lookup yields CDR1 DFQATT and CDR2 SNEGSKA (reference sequence). CDR3 nucleotides: TGCAGTGCTAGAAGACCGCCGGATAACTATGGCTACACCTTC. Its translation is CSARRPPDNYGYTF.

This clonotype was recorded at least ten times. This sequence joins TRBV6-5 and TRBJ2-7; maybe TRBD2 (6 bases). CDR1 and CDR2 from the germline V gene are MNHEY and SVGAGI. V was shortened by 0 bases and J by 3 bases, with 9 bases between the two germline ends. CDR3 length: 14 residues. The CDR3 DNA sequence: TGTGCCAGCAGTTACTCACCCGGGGGCTACGAGCAGTACTTC. The encoded protein is CASSYSPGGYEQYF.

This clonotype was detected only a few times. The genes are TRBV15 and TRBJ2-1; TRBD2 matches 13 bases. After removal of 4 bases from V and 9 bases from J, the junction contained 6 bases not matched to a gene. Germline values: CDR1 LNHNV, CDR2 YYDKDF (reference sequence). The CDR3 spans 15 residues. DNA for the CDR3: TGTGCCACCAGCACCGGGACTAGCGGGGTGGCTGAGCAGTTCTTC. This sequence encodes CATSTGTSGVAEQFF. Based on the CDR3 plus reference TRBV15 and TRBJ2-1, the full variable domain is DAMVIQNPRYQVTQFGKPVTLSCSQTLNHNVMYWYQQKSSQAPKLLFHYYDKDFNNEADTPDNFQSRRPNTSFCFLDIRSPGLGDTAMYLCATSTGTSGVAEQFFGPGTRLTVL.

Many counts were recorded for this clonotype. The chain employs TRBV6-1 and TRBJ2-1, with D perhaps assigned TRBD1 or TRBD2 (5 bases each). V was shortened by 7 bases and J by 5 bases, with 18 bases between the two germline ends. Germline V lookup: CDR1 MNHNS, CDR2 SASEGT. This CDR3 is 15 amino acids long. CDR3 DNA sequence: TGTGCCAGCACACACTCTCGTGGGGGACACAATGAGCAGTTCTTC. Translated, it gives CASTHSRGGHNEQFF.